These 15 T cell receptor beta chains share one sample of origin, sequenced in a study of T cells in women clearing cervical HPV infection. The table came from immunoSEQ multiplex PCR; TCRdb's copy has only in-frame clones and leaves some out. Its table records over 25,000 clones. Sequenced: blood buffy coat. All receptors come from a woman between 18 and 70 years old with a cervical HPV16 infection that either progressed to CIN3+ or cleared (not recorded which).

A note on this clone: The DNA ends 3 residues before the CDR3 does, and the rest of the CDR3 is filled in from the germline J gene. This rearrangement joins TRBV30 to TRBJ1-5; 11 nucleotides agree with TRBD1. The CDR3 consists of 18 residues. Per germline, CDR1 GTSNPN and CDR2 SVGIG (reference sequence). V gave up 1 base and J gave up 1 base; unmatched junction bases: 9. CDR3 region: CAWSGGTGGGLSNQPQHF. The part of the CDR3 DNA that was read is TGTGCCTGGAGTGGCGGGACAGGGGGAGGTTTAAGCAATCAGCCC.

A word on this clone: Coverage ceases 3 residues before the CDR3 finishes, and the germline J gene fills in the end. The chain employs TRBV20-1 and TRBJ1-2; D not resolved. Germline lookup yields CDR1 DFQATT and CDR2 SNEGSKA (reference sequence). The CDR3 has 11 residues. The sequenced CDR3 bases are TGCAGTGCCTATTACGGGGAGACC. This sequence encodes CSAYYGET. Given in full, the CDR3 is CSAYYGETYTF.

As concerns this clone: Sequencing ends 3 residues short of the CDR3 end; the germline J gene provides the rest. The chain carries TRBV7-2 and TRBJ1-2; maybe TRBD1 (6 bases). The V end lost 5 bases, the J end lost 4 bases, and 11 bases lay between the germline ends. Germline V gives CDR1 SGHTA, CDR2 FQGNSA. The CDR3 is 13 amino acids. The CDR3 loop is CASSRDISYGYTF. Incomplete CDR3 DNA: TGTGCCAGCAGCCGGGACATCAGCTATGGC.

CDR3 sequence reads: CSAKGGNSYEQYF. CDR3 DNA (partial): TGCAGTGCTAAGGGCGGGAACTCCTACGAG. The rearrangement joins TRBV20-1 to TRBJ2-7; D may be TRBD2 (6 bases). The sequenced fragment ends 3 residues before the CDR3 boundary, so the rest is inferred from the germline J gene. This CDR3 contains 13 residues. Per germline, CDR1 DFQATT and CDR2 SNEGSKA (reference sequence). Trimming removed 4 bases from V and 0 bases from J, with 10 bases in between.

As concerns this clone: The CDR3 is cut off 3 residues early in the read; its end comes from the germline J gene. The chain joins TRBV30 to TRBJ1-5; TRBD1 is a possible D gene (5 bases). V lost 2 bases to trimming and J lost 2 bases, with 13 bases between them. Germline lookup yields CDR1 GTSNPN and CDR2 SVGIG (reference sequence). The CDR3 consists of 15 residues. The CDR3 region is CAWSPRGGRNQPQHF. CDR3 DNA, as far as it was read: TGTGCCTGGAGTCCGCGGGGGGGTCGCAATCAGCCC. Full variable domain (remainder filled in from reference TRBV30 and TRBJ1-5): SQTIHQWPATLVQPVGSPLSLECTVEGTSNPNLYWYRQAAGRGLQLLFYSVGIGQISSEVPQNLSASRPQDRQFILSSKKLLLSDSGFYLCAWSPRGGRNQPQHFGDGTRLSIL.

With respect to this clone: Read data end 3 residues before the CDR3 end; the end is taken from the germline J gene. The rearrangement joins TRBV7-2 to TRBJ1-1; D might be TRBD1 (5 bases). CDR1 and CDR2 from the germline V gene are SGHTA and FQGNSA. V lost 4 bases and J 4 bases, leaving 16 bases between the germline ends. The CDR3 is 15 amino acids. CDR3 DNA (partial): TGTGCCAGCAGCTGGACCGGACACGGTAGCACTGAA. As protein: CASSWTGHGSTE. The full CDR3 protein reads CASSWTGHGSTEAFF.

Note on this clone: The read ends 3 residues early relative to the CDR3; the germline J gene fills the gap. The chain is built from TRBV30 and TRBJ2-3; the match to TRBD2 covers 9 bases. V was clipped by 3 bases and J by 0 bases; unmatched bases: 1. CDR1 is GTSNPN, CDR2 SVGIG, per germline (reference sequence). The CDR3 extends over 14 amino acids. CDR3 residues: CAWRLAGSTDTQYF. The sequenced CDR3 bases are TGTGCCTGGAGGCTAGCGGGAAGCACAGATACG.

As concerns this clone: This sample includes further DNA sequences coding for the same CDR3. CDR3 DNA, as far as it was read: TGCAGTGCCGGTACAGGGGGTTTCCAAGAGACG. Its protein product is CSAGTGGFQET. The CDR3 in its entirety is CSAGTGGFQETQYF. The rearrangement joins TRBV20-1 to TRBJ2-3, with TRBD1 identical over 8 bases. The read falls 3 residues short of the CDR3 end, and the missing part is taken from the germline J gene. The CDR3 covers 14 residues. Germline-derived CDR1 and CDR2 are DFQATT and SNEGSKA (reference sequence).

Details on this clone: The read ends 3 residues early relative to the CDR3; the germline J gene fills the gap. The chain combines TRBV6-2 or TRBV6-3 with TRBJ2-4, with 9 bases lining up with TRBD1. CDR3 length equals 16 residues. Germline V gene sequence: CDR1 MNHEY, CDR2 SVGEGT. CDR3 loop: CASSSPGTGTNYGQYF. CDR3 DNA, as far as it was read: TGTGCCAGCAGTAGTCCCGGGACAGGGACTAACTATGGT.

A note on this clone: The CDR3 is cut off 3 residues early in the read; its end comes from the germline J gene. The chain uses TRBV18 and TRBJ2-1, with 11 bases that match TRBD2. V was clipped by 6 bases and J by 3 bases; unmatched bases: 7. CDR3 length: 16 residues. Germline V gene data show CDR1 as KGHSH and CDR2 as LQKENI. CDR3 in amino acids: CASSSRTSGLYNEQFF. CDR3 DNA, as far as it was read: TGTGCCAGCTCGTCCAGGACTAGCGGGCTCTACAATGAG.

In regard to this clone: The read halts 3 residues ahead of the CDR3 end, with the missing end drawn from the germline J gene. This chain links TRBV18 with TRBJ1-2, with unresolved D. V was cut by 3 bases and J by 4 bases, with 27 bases left in between. This CDR3 is 19 amino acids long. CDR1 and CDR2 from the germline V gene are KGHSH and LQKENI. The covered CDR3 bases are TGTGCCAGCTCACCCGCGACCGACGCGGGCGGTCTAACCCCCTATGGC. As protein: CASSPATDAGGLTPYG. The CDR3 in its entirety is CASSPATDAGGLTPYGYTF.

The CDR3 sequence is CASSERSNQPQHF. Partial CDR3 DNA: TGTGCCAGCAGTGAGCGGAGCAATCAGCCC. This chain uses TRBV6-1 with TRBJ1-5; no clear D gene. The CDR3 end falls 3 residues outside the read, so it is completed with the germline J gene. V gave up 3 bases and J gave up 1 base, with 4 bases separating them. CDR3 length equals 13 residues. Germline-derived CDR1 and CDR2 are MNHNS and SASEGT.

On this clone itself: The sequence runs out 3 residues before the end of the CDR3; the remainder is reconstructed from the germline J gene. The chain employs TRBV7-9 and TRBJ1-2; 8 nucleotides agree with TRBD1. Per germline, CDR1 SEHNR and CDR2 FQNEAQ (reference sequence). The CDR3 runs 13 residues. The DNA read from the CDR3 is TGTGCCAGCAGCTTAGGACAGGGGAACGAC. Translated: CASSLGQGND. The CDR3 as a whole reads CASSLGQGNDYTF.

As for this clone: Coverage ceases 3 residues before the CDR3 finishes, and the germline J gene fills in the end. J is TRBJ2-5 and V is TRBV2, with TRBD2 matching 7 bases. This CDR3 spans 13 amino acids. Per germline, CDR1 SNHLY and CDR2 FYNNEI. The V segment lost 4 bases and the J segment 4 bases; nucleotides outside the gene matches: 3. The sequenced CDR3 bases are TGTGCCAGCAGTGGACTAGCCCCAGAGACC. This codes for CASSGLAPET. The whole CDR3 reads CASSGLAPETQYF.

A note on this clone: The read ends 3 residues early relative to the CDR3; the germline J gene fills the gap. This chain connects TRBV12-3 or TRBV12-4 to TRBJ2-1, with 8 bases fitting TRBD2. Trimming at V came to 1 base and at J to 1 base, leaving 3 bases not matched to a gene. This CDR3 contains 16 residues. The DNA read from the CDR3 is TGTGCCAGCAGTTTAGAGGCGGGGGGATCCTACAATGAG. Protein product: CASSLEAGGSYNE. The entire CDR3 is CASSLEAGGSYNEQFF.